These 10 T cell receptor beta chains originate from one sample sequenced in a study of blood T cell repertoires in COVID-19. Measured with immunoSEQ multiplex PCR; TCRdb has only the in-frame clones, and not every one. The data contain roughly 200,000 clones, 80% of them singletons. The sequencing input was peripheral blood. These receptors were obtained from a man aged 60-69 years with acute or convalescent COVID-19.

The chain employs TRBV7-8 and TRBJ1-5; D remains ambiguous. The V gene's germline CDR1 is SGHVS and CDR2 FQNEAQ. V lost 1 base and J 7 bases, leaving 8 bases between the germline ends. CDR3 size: 13 residues. The CDR3 region is CASSLGWQQPQHF. Here the CDR3 DNA reads TGTGCCAGCAGCTTAGGATGGCAACAGCCCCAGCATTTT.

The chain recombines TRBV6-5 with TRBJ1-4; tentative D call: TRBD1 (5 bases). The CDR3 sequence is 13 residues long. Germline V gives CDR1 MNHEY, CDR2 SVGAGI. The ends were cut back, 10 bases at V and 4 bases at J, with 13 bases in the middle. As DNA, the CDR3 is TGTGCCACCGGGAGGCAGGGTAATGAAAAACTGTTTTTT. Encoded protein: CATGRQGNEKLFF.

The chain uses TRBV21-1 and TRBJ2-1; the D call in the table, TRBD1, was not verified against the DNA. TRBV21-1 constitutes a pseudogene. The CDR3 is 17 residues long. The CDR3 sequence: CASSNSGQGARYNEQFF. The CDR3 region has the DNA TGTGCCAGCAGCAATTCGGGACAGGGGGCGAGGTACAATGAGCAGTTCTTC.

This clone was picked up a small number of times. The rearrangement links TRBV5-3 to TRBJ2-7; TRBD2 matches at 11 bases. TRBV5-3 is an ORF, with its function uncertain. CDR3 size: 15 residues. V shed 1 base and J 1 base; nucleotides not matched to a gene: 1. The CDR3 DNA is TGTGCCAGAAGCTTGACTAGCGGGAGTTCCTACGAGCAGTACTTC. It translates to CARSLTSGSSYEQYF.

This clone was observed a single time. The chain combines TRBV18 with TRBJ2-7; possibly TRBD2 for D (6 bases). CDR3 size: 15 residues. The V gene's germline CDR1 is KGHSH and CDR2 LQKENI. The V end lost 0 bases, the J end lost 2 bases, and 11 bases lay between the germline ends. CDR3 coding DNA: TGTGCCAGCTCACCACCTACGCCGGGGGCCTACGAGCAGTACTTC. Translating gives CASSPPTPGAYEQYF.

This chain links TRBV2 with TRBJ2-1; D is unclear. The length of the CDR3 is 14 residues. V was clipped by 4 bases and J by 0 bases, with 7 bases between them. CDR1 and CDR2 from the germline V gene are SNHLY and FYNNEI. CDR3 nucleotide sequence: TGTGCCAGCAGTGCGTTGAGCTCCTACAATGAGCAGTTCTTC. Residues: CASSALSSYNEQFF.

V usage is TRBV24-1 and J usage is TRBJ1-5; D ambiguous. V was cut by 5 bases and J by 4 bases, with 8 bases left in between. This CDR3 is 13 amino acids long. Germline CDR1 reads KGHDR; CDR2 reads SFDVKD. DNA of the CDR3: TGTGCCACCAGTGTTAACGGGAATCAGCCCCAGCATTTT. Protein product: CATSVNGNQPQHF.

The chain joins TRBV2 to TRBJ1-2, with D maybe TRBD1 (6 bases). The germline V gene has CDR1 SNHLY and CDR2 FYNNEI. There are 14 residues in the CDR3. V lost 5 bases, J lost 8 bases, and 18 bases lay in between. CDR3 bases: TGTGCCAGCAGTAAAAGCGCAGGGGTGTCAGGCTACACCTTC. Residues: CASSKSAGVSGYTF.

The V gene is TRBV18, the J gene TRBJ2-1, with TRBD2 as a possible D gene (5 bases). Germline assignment: CDR1 KGHSH and CDR2 LQKENI. This CDR3 has 13 amino acids. Trimming removed 3 bases from V and 6 bases from J, with 9 bases in between. The CDR3 DNA follows: TGTGCCAGCTCACCTGTGAGGGTCAATGAGCAGTTCTTC. Translated, it gives CASSPVRVNEQFF.

This clone has just one count. The V gene is TRBV7-9, the J gene TRBJ2-7, with 9 nucleotides matching TRBD2. The CDR3 has 15 residues. Germline V gives CDR1 SEHNR, CDR2 FQNEAQ (reference sequence). The V segment lost 2 bases and the J segment 2 bases; nucleotides outside the gene matches: 4. The CDR3 nucleotides read TGTGCCAGCAGCTTACAGGCGGGGGGGCCCTACGAGCAGTACTTC. This codes for CASSLQAGGPYEQYF.